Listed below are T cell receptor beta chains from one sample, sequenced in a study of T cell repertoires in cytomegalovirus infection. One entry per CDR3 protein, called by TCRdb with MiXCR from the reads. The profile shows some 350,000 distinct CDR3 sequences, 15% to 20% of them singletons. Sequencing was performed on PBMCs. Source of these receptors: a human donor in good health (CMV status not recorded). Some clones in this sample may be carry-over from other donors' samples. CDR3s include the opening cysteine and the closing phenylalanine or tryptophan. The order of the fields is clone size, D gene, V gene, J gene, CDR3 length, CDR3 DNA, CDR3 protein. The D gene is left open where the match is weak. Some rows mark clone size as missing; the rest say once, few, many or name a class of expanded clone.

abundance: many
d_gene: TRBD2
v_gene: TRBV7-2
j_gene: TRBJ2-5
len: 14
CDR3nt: TGTGCCAGCAGCTCTAGCGGGAGCGTGGAGACCCAGTACTTC
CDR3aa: CASSSSGSVETQYF

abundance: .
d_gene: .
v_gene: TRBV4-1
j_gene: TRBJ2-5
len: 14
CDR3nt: TGCGCCAGCAGCCCCCCCGGAAACCAAGAGACCCAGTACTTC
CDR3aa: CASSPPGNQETQYF

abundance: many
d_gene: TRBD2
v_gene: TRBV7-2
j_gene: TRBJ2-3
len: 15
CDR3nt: TGTGCCAGCAGTATGTTAGGGAGGGCCGAGGATACGCAGTATTTT
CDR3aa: CASSMLGRAEDTQYF

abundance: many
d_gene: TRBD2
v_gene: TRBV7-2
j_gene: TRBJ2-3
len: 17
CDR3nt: TGTGCCAGCAGCTTAACCCCTCTGCGGGAGGGTGGAGATACGCAGTATTTT
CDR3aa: CASSLTPLREGGDTQYF

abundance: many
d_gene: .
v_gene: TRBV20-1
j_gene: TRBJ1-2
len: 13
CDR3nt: TGCAGCCCCCGAAGGGTAAATAACTATGGCTACACCTTC
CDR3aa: CSPRRVNNYGYTF

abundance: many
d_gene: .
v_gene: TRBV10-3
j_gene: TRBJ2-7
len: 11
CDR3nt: TGTGCCATCGCAGCGAACTACGAGCAGTACTTC
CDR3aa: CAIAANYEQYF

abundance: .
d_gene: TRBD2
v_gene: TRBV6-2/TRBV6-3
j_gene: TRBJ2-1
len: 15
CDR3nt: TGTGCCAGCAGTGGACTAGCGGGAGGACCCAATGAGCAGTTCTTC
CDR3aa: CASSGLAGGPNEQFF

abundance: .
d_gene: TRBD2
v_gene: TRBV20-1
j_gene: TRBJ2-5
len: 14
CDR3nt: TGCAGTGCTGCCCATCTAGCGGGGCAAGAGACCCAGTACTTC
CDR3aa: CSAAHLAGQETQYF

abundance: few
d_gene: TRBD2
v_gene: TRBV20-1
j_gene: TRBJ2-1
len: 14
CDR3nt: TGCAGTGCTAGAGATAGTCTGGCGGGAGTGGAGCAGTTCTTC
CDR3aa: CSARDSLAGVEQFF

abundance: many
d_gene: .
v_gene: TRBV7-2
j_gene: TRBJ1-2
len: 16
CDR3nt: TGTGCCAGCAGTCTAAGACCGGGGTTTTCAAGATATGGCTACACCTTC
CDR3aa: CASSLRPGFSRYGYTF

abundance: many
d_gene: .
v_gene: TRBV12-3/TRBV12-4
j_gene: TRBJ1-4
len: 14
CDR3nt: TGTGCCAGCAGTTTCACAAGCGGCGATGAAAAACTGTTTTTT
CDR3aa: CASSFTSGDEKLFF

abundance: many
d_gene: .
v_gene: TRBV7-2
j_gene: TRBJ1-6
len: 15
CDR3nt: TGTGCCAGCAGCTTAACGGTCATAGGTAATTCACCCCTCCACTTT
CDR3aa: CASSLTVIGNSPLHF

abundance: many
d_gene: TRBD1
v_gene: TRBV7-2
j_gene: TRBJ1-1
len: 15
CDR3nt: TGTGCCAGCAGCCCCCGAGGACAGGGAAAGACTGAAGCTTTCTTT
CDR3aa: CASSPRGQGKTEAFF

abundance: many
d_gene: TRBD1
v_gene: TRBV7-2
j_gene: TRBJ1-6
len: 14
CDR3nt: TGTGCCAGCAGCATTACAGGGGCGGACTCACCCCTCCACTTT
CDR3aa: CASSITGADSPLHF

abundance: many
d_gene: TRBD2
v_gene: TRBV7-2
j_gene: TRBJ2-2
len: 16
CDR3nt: TGTGCCAGCAGCAATAGCGGGGGGCAATTGACCGGGGAGCTGTTTTTT
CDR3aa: CASSNSGGQLTGELFF

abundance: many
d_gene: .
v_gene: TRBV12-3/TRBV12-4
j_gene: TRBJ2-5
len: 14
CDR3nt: TGTGCCAGCAGTTTAAAAGCGATCCAAGAGACCCAGTACTTC
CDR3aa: CASSLKAIQETQYF

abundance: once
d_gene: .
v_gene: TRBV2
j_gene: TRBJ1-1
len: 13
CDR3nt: TGTGCCAGCACGGGACAAGCGAACACTGAAGCTTTCTTT
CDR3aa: CASTGQANTEAFF

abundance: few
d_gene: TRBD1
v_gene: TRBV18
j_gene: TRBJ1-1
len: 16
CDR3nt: TGTGCCAGCTCATCGCGGACAGGGGGCATGAACACTGAAGCTTTCTTT
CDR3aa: CASSSRTGGMNTEAFF

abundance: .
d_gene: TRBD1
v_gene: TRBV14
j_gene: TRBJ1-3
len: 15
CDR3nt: TGTGCCAGCAGCGAGCAGGGGGCGGCTGGAAACACCATATATTTT
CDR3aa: CASSEQGAAGNTIYF

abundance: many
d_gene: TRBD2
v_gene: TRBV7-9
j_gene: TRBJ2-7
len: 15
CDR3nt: TGTGCCAGCAGCTTAGGCAGCGGGGGTTACTACGAGCAGTACTTC
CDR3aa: CASSLGSGGYYEQYF

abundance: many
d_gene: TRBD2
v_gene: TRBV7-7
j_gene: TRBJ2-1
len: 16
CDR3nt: TGTGCCAGCAGACCTCTTAGCGGGACCACCTACAATGAGCAGTTCTTC
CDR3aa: CASRPLSGTTYNEQFF

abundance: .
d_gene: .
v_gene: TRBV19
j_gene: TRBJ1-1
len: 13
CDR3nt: TGTGCCAGTAGTATAAAAGAGAACACTGAAGCTTTCTTT
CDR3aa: CASSIKENTEAFF

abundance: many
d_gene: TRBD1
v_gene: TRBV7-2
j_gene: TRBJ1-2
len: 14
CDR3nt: TGTGCCAGCAGCCCGGGGGGGGACAGCTATGGCTACACCTTC
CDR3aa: CASSPGGDSYGYTF

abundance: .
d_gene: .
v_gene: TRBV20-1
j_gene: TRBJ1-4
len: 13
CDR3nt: TGCAGTGCTAGAACCACGTTTAATGAAAAACTGTTTTTT
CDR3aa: CSARTTFNEKLFF

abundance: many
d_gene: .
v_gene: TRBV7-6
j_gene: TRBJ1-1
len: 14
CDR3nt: TGTGCCAGCAGCTTAGAAGGGGGACACACTGAAGCTTTCTTT
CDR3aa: CASSLEGGHTEAFF

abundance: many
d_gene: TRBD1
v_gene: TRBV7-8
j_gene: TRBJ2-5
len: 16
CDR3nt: TGTGCCAGCAGCTCGCACCTACAGGGGGCTCAAGAGACCCAGTACTTC
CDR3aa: CASSSHLQGAQETQYF

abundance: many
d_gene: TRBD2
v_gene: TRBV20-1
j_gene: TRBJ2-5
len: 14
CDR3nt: TGCAGTGCTGACCTAGCGGGGGGCAAAGAGACCCAGTACTTC
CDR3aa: CSADLAGGKETQYF

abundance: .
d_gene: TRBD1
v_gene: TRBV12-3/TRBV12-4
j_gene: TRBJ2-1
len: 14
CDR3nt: TGTGCCAGCTCCCGGTGGGACAGGGGCTTTGAGCAGTTCTTC
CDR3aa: CASSRWDRGFEQFF

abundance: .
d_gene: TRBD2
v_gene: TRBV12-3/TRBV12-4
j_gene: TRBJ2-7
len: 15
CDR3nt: TGTGCCAGCAGTTTAGGGACTAGCGGGAGTGACGAGCAGTACTTC
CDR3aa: CASSLGTSGSDEQYF

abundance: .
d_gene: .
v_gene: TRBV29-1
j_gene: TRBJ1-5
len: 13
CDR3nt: TGCAGCGTTGAAGAGCAAGGGGCAGGGCCCCAGCATTTT
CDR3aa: CSVEEQGAGPQHF

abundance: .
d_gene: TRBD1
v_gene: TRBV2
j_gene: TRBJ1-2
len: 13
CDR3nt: TGTGCCAGCGGGGGACAGGGGATCGATGGCTACACCTTC
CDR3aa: CASGGQGIDGYTF

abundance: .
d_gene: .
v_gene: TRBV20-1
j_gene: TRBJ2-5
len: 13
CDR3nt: TGCAGTGCCCAGGGACGGTTCCAAGAGACCCAGTACTTC
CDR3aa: CSAQGRFQETQYF

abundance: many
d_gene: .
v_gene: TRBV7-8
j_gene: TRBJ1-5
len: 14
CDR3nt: TGTGCCAGCAGCTCCCGGGACACTAATCAGCCCCAGCATTTT
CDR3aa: CASSSRDTNQPQHF

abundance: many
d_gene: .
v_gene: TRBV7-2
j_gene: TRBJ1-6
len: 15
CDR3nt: TGTGCCAGCAGCTCGGCCGGGACCGCGTTTAGAACCCTCCACTTT
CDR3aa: CASSSAGTAFRTLHF

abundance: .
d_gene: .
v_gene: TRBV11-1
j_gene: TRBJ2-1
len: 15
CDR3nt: TGTGCCAGCAGCTTAGGGGGGGAGCCGGGGTATGAGCAGTTCTTC
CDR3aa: CASSLGGEPGYEQFF

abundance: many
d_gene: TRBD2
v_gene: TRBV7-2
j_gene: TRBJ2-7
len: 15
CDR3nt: TGTGCCAGCGGACCTGGGGGGGACCCCTCCTACGAGCAGTACTTC
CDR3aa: CASGPGGDPSYEQYF

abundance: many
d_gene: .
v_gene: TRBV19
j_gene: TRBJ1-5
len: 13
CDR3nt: TGTGCCAGTAGTATAGTCGAGCATCAGCCCCAGCATTTT
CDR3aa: CASSIVEHQPQHF

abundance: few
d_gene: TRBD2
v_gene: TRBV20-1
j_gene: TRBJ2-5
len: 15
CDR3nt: TGCAGTGCTAGGGATACCGGGACTAGCGGAGAGACCCAGTACTTC
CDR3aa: CSARDTGTSGETQYF

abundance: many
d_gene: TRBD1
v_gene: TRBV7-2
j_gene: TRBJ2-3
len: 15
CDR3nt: TGTGCCAGCAGCCCCGGGACAGGGTTATCAGATACGCAGTATTTT
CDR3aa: CASSPGTGLSDTQYF

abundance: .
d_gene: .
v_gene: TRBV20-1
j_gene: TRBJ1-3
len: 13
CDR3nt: TGCAGTGCCCGCACGAGCTCTGCAAACACCATATGTTTT
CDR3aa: CSARTSSANTICF

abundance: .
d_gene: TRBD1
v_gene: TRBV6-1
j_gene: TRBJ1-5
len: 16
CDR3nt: TGTGCCAGCAGTCACAGGACAGGACCGATCAATCAGCCCCAGCATTTT
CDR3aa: CASSHRTGPINQPQHF

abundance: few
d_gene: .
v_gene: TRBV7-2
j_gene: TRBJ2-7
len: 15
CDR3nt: TGTGCCAGCAGCTTAGCCTGGGGGCCCTCCTACGAGCAGTACTTC
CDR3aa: CASSLAWGPSYEQYF